The sequence of this T cell receptor beta chain was determined in a study of cytomegalovirus exposure and HLA in healthy donors. The donors were part of the validation cohort of roughly 110 subjects. That cohort was separate from the first cohort, which comprised fewer than 800 subjects. The count of this clone is one. Sequencing used immunoSEQ multiplex PCR; TCRdb keeps in-frame clones, though not all of them. This table has some 180,000 clones, approximately 86% appearing once. In germline, CDR1 is SGHTA, CDR2 FQGTGA. CDR3 length: 13 residues. The V gene lost 6 bases and the J gene lost 3 bases, with 9 bases spanning the gap.

This rearrangement joins TRBV7-3 to TRBJ1-5, with a tentative D call TRBD1 (5 bases). This receptor was taken from a man in his thirties or forties in good health and CMV-seropositive. The sequenced material came from PBMCs. The CDR3 sequence is CASSPGANQPQHF. Here the CDR3 DNA reads TGTGCCAGCAGTCCCGGGGCCAATCAGCCCCAGCATTTT.